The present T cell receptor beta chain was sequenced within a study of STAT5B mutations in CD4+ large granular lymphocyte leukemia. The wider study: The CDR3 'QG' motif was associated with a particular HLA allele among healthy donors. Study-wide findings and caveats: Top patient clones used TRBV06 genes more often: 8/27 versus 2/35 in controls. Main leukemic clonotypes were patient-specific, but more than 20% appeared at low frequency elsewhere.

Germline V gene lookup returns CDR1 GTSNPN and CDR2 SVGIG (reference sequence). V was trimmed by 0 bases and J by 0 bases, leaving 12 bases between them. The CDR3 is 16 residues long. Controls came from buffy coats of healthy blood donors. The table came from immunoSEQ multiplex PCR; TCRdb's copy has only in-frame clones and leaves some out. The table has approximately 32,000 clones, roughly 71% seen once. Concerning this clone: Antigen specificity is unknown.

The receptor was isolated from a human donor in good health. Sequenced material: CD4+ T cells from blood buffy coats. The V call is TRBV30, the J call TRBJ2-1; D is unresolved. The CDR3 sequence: CAWSVRLARSYNEQFF. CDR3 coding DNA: TGTGCCTGGAGTGTACGGCTGGCCCGCTCCTACAATGAGCAGTTCTTC.